The clone carrying this T cell receptor beta chain occurred many times. Its antigen remains unknown. The authors obtained PBMCs from about 9.5 ml of fresh peripheral blood. Researchers took RNA transcripts and amplified the TCR beta CDR3 regions from them. HTBI primers were the set used in a first-round RT-PCR of the TCR CDR3. TCRdb redid the calling of the multiplex PCR reads with MiXCR, one entry per CDR3 protein. The data hold 250,000 to 300,000 distinct CDR3 sequences, with roughly 15% observed a single time. This specimen comes from a study of T cells in Graves' hyperthyroidism and ophthalmopathy. Study overall: Peripheral blood was drawn at first diagnosis, prior to all treatment. Study results and limitations: Among clonotypes expanded in thyroid above 0.001, most were also found in blood.

The clonotype comes from a woman aged 25 to 39 with Graves' hyperthyroidism that later progressed to Graves' ophthalmopathy. Input material: blood.

CDR3 in DNA: TGTGCCAGCAGTGGTCCGGGACTAGCGGGAGTCCCCACAGATACGCAGTATTTT. As protein: CASSGPGLAGVPTDTQYF. This sequence joins TRBV28 and TRBJ2-3; 14 bases agree with TRBD2. This CDR3 has 18 amino acids. V was clipped by 5 bases and J by 2 bases; unmatched bases: 9. The germline gives CDR1 MDHEN, CDR2 SYDVKM.